Listed below are T cell receptor beta chains from one sample, sequenced in a study of T cell changes during pregnancy in multiple sclerosis. Sequencing was performed with immunoSEQ multiplex PCR; in TCRdb, only in-frame clones are kept and a portion is missing. The sample lists about 68,000 clones; about nine tenths were seen once. The starting material was peripheral blood, obtained in the third trimester of pregnancy. These receptors were taken from a female donor with multiple sclerosis, enrolled in a pregnancy study. Each CDR3 is given with its conserved first and last residue.

V gene: TRBV19; CDR3 protein: CASISTGTGGGQPQHF
V gene: TRBV25-1; CDR3 protein: CASSSPDGSSYEQYF
V gene: TRBV10-3; CDR3 protein: CAISPEGDFTEAFF
V gene: TRBV11-3; CDR3 protein: CASSLAPRGGQDTQYF
V gene: TRBV4-1; CDR3 protein: CASSQVERQETQYF
V gene: TRBV6-6; CDR3 protein: CASSFTVANEKLFF
V gene: TRBV11-2; CDR3 protein: CASSLEGGNEKLFF
V gene: TRBV19; CDR3 protein: CASSVQGAVGNSPLHF
V gene: TRBV7-2; CDR3 protein: CASSPSEGGYNSPLHF
V gene: TRBV27; CDR3 protein: CASSSHRAYGYTF
V gene: TRBV5-1; CDR3 protein: CASSLVGSEETQYF